The 30 T cell receptor beta chains below all came from one sample that was sequenced in a study of a mutant IDH1 vaccine in newly diagnosed glioma. Profiled with immunoSEQ multiplex PCR; TCRdb holds only in-frame clones, not every one. The table lists 20,000 to 30,000 clones, over 80% of them singletons. These receptors are not linked to any known antigen. Time point of the sample: week 35, safety follow-up. All doses held 300 ug of mutant IDH1 20-mer peptide, with topical imiquimod. The sample here was PBMCs, taken from a glioma patient whose treatment included an IDH1 peptide vaccine. Every receptor here comes from a man aged 25 to 40 with glioma.

This chain connects TRBV28 to TRBJ1-2; 8 bases are a match to TRBD1. V lost 10 bases to trimming and J lost 7 bases; unmatched junction nucleotides: 14. Germline loops: CDR1 MDHEN, CDR2 SYDVKM. This CDR3 contains 14 residues. The CDR3 sequence is CATMGAGGVFGYTF. DNA of the CDR3: TGTGCCACCATGGGGGCAGGGGGCGTCTTTGGCTACACCTTC.

The chain has TRBV29-1 and TRBJ2-2; the D is unclear. This CDR3 spans 12 amino acids. V gave up 5 bases and J gave up 3 bases, with 7 bases separating them. Looked up from germline, CDR1 is SQVTM and CDR2 is ANQGSEA. CDR3: CSVNTDTGELFF. The DNA of the CDR3 is TGCAGCGTTAACACCGACACCGGGGAGCTGTTTTTT.

In this sample, this clone turned up once. The chain combines TRBV5-1 with TRBJ2-3; 7 bases line up with TRBD1. Trimming took 4 bases from V and 0 from J; bases not matched to a gene: 14. CDR3 length equals 18 residues. The V gene's germline CDR1 is SGHRS and CDR2 YFSETQ. This CDR3 reads CASSVGDSRPFSTDTQYF. The CDR3 nucleotides are TGCGCCAGCAGCGTAGGGGACAGTAGACCCTTTAGCACAGATACGCAGTATTTT. Variable domain in full (rest from reference TRBV5-1 and TRBJ2-3): KAGVTQTPRYLIKTRGQQVTLSCSPISGHRSVSWYQQTPGQGLQFLFEYFSETQRNKGNFPGRFSGRQFSNSRSEMNVSTLELGDSALYLCASSVGDSRPFSTDTQYFGPGTRLTVL.

The chain joins TRBV27 to TRBJ2-1, with D tentatively TRBD2 (5 bases). CDR3 length equals 15 residues. Germline V lookup: CDR1 MNHEY, CDR2 SMNVEV (reference sequence). V dropped 7 bases and J dropped 8 bases, with 21 bases sitting between them. The chain's CDR3 is CASTAIASGVDEQFF. The CDR3, as DNA: TGTGCCAGCACCGCAATCGCCTCCGGGGTGGATGAGCAGTTCTTC.

This clone showed up just once. The chain carries TRBV7-9 and TRBJ1-2; TRBD1 aligns across 7 bases. The CDR3 totals 16 residues. Unmatched junction bases numbered 9, after V lost 5 bases and J lost 0 bases. Germline V gene sequence: CDR1 SEHNR, CDR2 FQNEAQ (reference sequence). CDR3 protein: CASSGGRGTPNYGYTF. The CDR3 DNA sequence: TGTGCCAGCAGCGGCGGCAGGGGGACCCCTAACTATGGCTACACCTTC.

V usage is TRBV4-1 and J usage is TRBJ1-4; 8 bases fit TRBD1. The CDR3 spans 14 residues. V lost 4 bases, J lost 5 bases, and 3 bases stayed unmatched. Germline assignment: CDR1 MGHRA and CDR2 YSYEKL. CDR3 sequence (DNA): TGCGCCAGCAGCCTTGGGACAGGAAATGAAAAACTGTTTTTT. This encodes CASSLGTGNEKLFF.

The rearrangement uses TRBV29-1 and TRBJ1-2; D perhaps matches TRBD1 (6 bases). Trimming cost V 6 bases and J 4 bases, with 12 bases left between them. This CDR3 spans 12 amino acids. In germline, CDR1 is SQVTM, CDR2 ANQGSEA. Written as DNA, the CDR3 is TGCAGCGTACAGACAGGCCCCTATGGCTACACCTTC. Amino acids: CSVQTGPYGYTF.

The CDR3 region has the DNA TGTGCCAGCAGTGGGGGAGGCGCGGACAATGAGCAGTTCTTC. Translated: CASSGGGADNEQFF. The chain has TRBV5-5 and TRBJ2-1; possibly TRBD2 for D (6 bases). Germline values: CDR1 SGHKS, CDR2 YYEKEE (reference sequence). This CDR3 has 14 amino acids. The germline V and J ends were trimmed by 5 bases and 5 bases, with 14 bases remaining between them.

This clone has only one observation. V is TRBV7-3 and J is TRBJ1-5; the match to TRBD1 covers 11 bases. In germline, CDR1 is SGHTA, CDR2 FQGTGA. V gave up 4 bases and J gave up 5 bases; unmatched junction bases: 1. The CDR3 sequence is 14 residues long. The CDR3 DNA reads TGTGCCAGCAGCTCGGGACAGGGGGATCAGCCCCAGCATTTT. Amino acids: CASSSGQGDQPQHF.

The chain carries TRBV15 and TRBJ2-7; D is perhaps TRBD2 (6 bases). The V gene lost 0 bases and the J gene lost 2 bases, with 8 bases spanning the gap. CDR1 is LNHNV and CDR2 is YYDKDF in the germline V gene (reference sequence). This CDR3 has 14 amino acids. The CDR3 DNA reads as TGTGCCACCAGCAGAGAGGAGGGCGCCTACGAGCAGTACTTC. Protein product: CATSREEGAYEQYF.

The CDR3 region is CAWSLQFTDTQYF. The CDR3 nucleotides read TGTGCCTGGAGTTTACAGTTCACAGATACGCAGTATTTT. V is TRBV30 and J is TRBJ2-3, with D unclear. Germline CDR1 GTSNPN, CDR2 SVGIG (reference sequence). This CDR3 comprises 13 residues. V lost 2 bases to trimming and J lost 2 bases, with 8 bases between them.

This rearrangement joins TRBV6-4 to TRBJ1-5; D possibly corresponds to TRBD1 (6 bases). Trimming left V 6 bases short and J 6 bases short, with 12 bases between. The length of the CDR3 is 13 residues. Germline CDR1 and CDR2: MRHNA and SNTAGT. This CDR3 reads CASSRDTGQPQHF. Here the CDR3 DNA reads TGTGCCAGCAGCCGGGACACCGGTCAGCCCCAGCATTTT.

The gene calls are TRBV27 and TRBJ2-3; D is possibly TRBD2 (6 bases). Trimming pared 3 bases from V and 0 bases from J, leaving 10 bases between. CDR3 length equals 15 residues. CDR1 and CDR2 from the germline V gene are MNHEY and SMNVEV (reference sequence). The CDR3 region has the DNA TGTGCCAGCAGTTTGGAGGGGTCTAGCACAGATACGCAGTATTTT. It is translated as CASSLEGSSTDTQYF.

This chain uses TRBV6-1 with TRBJ1-1; D gene ambiguous. Per germline, CDR1 MNHNS and CDR2 SASEGT. Between the trimmed V and J ends, which lost 6 bases and 0 bases, there was a span of 8 bases. The CDR3 runs to 13 residues. The CDR3 DNA follows: TGTGCCAGCAGAGACGTCGTGAACACTGAAGCTTTCTTT. Its translation is CASRDVVNTEAFF.

The chain carries TRBV19 and TRBJ1-1; 11 bases align to TRBD1. The CDR3 is made up of 15 amino acids. The germline gives CDR1 LNHDA, CDR2 SQIVND (reference sequence). The trim removed 5 bases at V and 6 bases at J, leaving 8 bases unmatched. CDR3 region: CASSGSWTGGSEAFF. The CDR3 DNA reads TGTGCCAGTAGTGGTAGTTGGACAGGGGGCTCTGAAGCTTTCTTT. Full variable domain (outside the CDR3, taken from reference TRBV19 and TRBJ1-1): DGGITQSPKYLFRKEGQNVTLSCEQNLNHDAMYWYRQDPGQGLRLIYYSQIVNDFQKGDIAEGYSVSREKKESFPLTVTSAQKNPTAFYLCASSGSWTGGSEAFFGQGTRLTVV.

This clone was seen just once. The CDR3 DNA sequence: TGTGCCAGCAGTGATAACTTACCGAGGTTGGATGAGCAGTTCTTC. Its translation is CASSDNLPRLDEQFF. This sequence joins TRBV2 and TRBJ2-1; D unresolved. V was cut by 3 bases and J by 8 bases, with 17 bases left in between. Germline V gene data show CDR1 as SNHLY and CDR2 as FYNNEI. The CDR3 covers 15 residues. Variable domain in full (rest from reference TRBV2 and TRBJ2-1): EPEVTQTPSHQVTQMGQEVILRCVPISNHLYFYWYRQILGQKVEFLVSFYNNEISEKSEIFDDQFSVERPDGSNFTLKIRSTKLEDSAMYFCASSDNLPRLDEQFFGPGTRLTVL.

This clone was seen a few times. The chain carries TRBV7-8 and TRBJ1-1, with 7 positions matching TRBD1. V gave up 6 bases and J gave up 8 bases; unmatched junction bases: 3. The CDR3 spans 11 residues. Looked up from germline, CDR1 is SGHVS and CDR2 is FQNEAQ. CDR3 amino acids: CASSTRGEAFF. The CDR3 DNA sequence: TGTGCCAGCAGTACCAGGGGGGAAGCTTTCTTT.

This sequence joins TRBV7-6 and TRBJ1-6; 7 positions agree with TRBD1. There are 14 residues in the CDR3. V was clipped by 8 bases and J by 7 bases; unmatched bases: 8. Germline lookup yields CDR1 SGHVS and CDR2 FNYEAQ. The CDR3 DNA is TGTGCCAGCTCCCTGAGGGGGCTGAATTCACCCCTCCACTTT. Translating it yields CASSLRGLNSPLHF.

This clone was counted between two and nine times. J is TRBJ1-3 and V is TRBV10-1; D ambiguous. The V and J ends lost 8 bases and 0 bases respectively, with 8 bases between them. Germline loops: CDR1 WNHNN, CDR2 SYGVQD (reference sequence). The CDR3 is made up of 13 amino acids. CDR3 loop: CASDTSSGNTIYF. Here the CDR3 DNA reads TGCGCCAGCGACACCAGCTCTGGAAACACCATATATTTT.

V usage is TRBV5-1 and J usage is TRBJ1-4, with D tentatively TRBD1 (5 bases). CDR3 length: 15 residues. Trimming removed 0 bases from V and 3 bases from J, with 9 bases in between. Germline lookup yields CDR1 SGHRS and CDR2 YFSETQ. The CDR3 here is CASSLAGISNEKLFF. The DNA for the CDR3 is TGCGCCAGCAGCTTGGCAGGGATCTCTAATGAAAAACTGTTTTTT.

This clone has more than one count but fewer than ten. The same CDR3 is also encoded by other DNA sequences in this sample. The chain carries TRBV29-1 and TRBJ2-2, with 10 bases aligning to TRBD2. The V segment lost 4 bases and the J segment 4 bases; nucleotides outside the gene matches: 9. This CDR3 is 16 amino acids long. The germline gives CDR1 SQVTM, CDR2 ANQGSEA. The CDR3 DNA reads TGCAGCGTTGTGGCTAGCGGGAGCCCTCCCACCGGGGAGCTGTTTTTT. Translating it yields CSVVASGSPPTGELFF.

V gene TRBV6-1 combines with J gene TRBJ2-1, with 8 bases aligning to TRBD2. Germline values: CDR1 MNHNS, CDR2 SASEGT. The junction had 5 bases not matched to a gene; V was cut back by 4 bases and J by 9 bases. CDR3 length equals 13 residues. CDR3: CASSASGSGEQFF. The CDR3 DNA is TGTGCCAGCAGTGCGAGCGGGAGCGGTGAGCAGTTCTTC.

The chain is built from TRBV4-3 and TRBJ2-3; TRBD1 might be the D (6 bases). CDR1 and CDR2 from the germline V gene are LGHNA and YSLEER. This CDR3 contains 19 residues. V was cut by 3 bases and J by 3 bases, with 25 bases left in between. In nucleotides, the CDR3 is TGCGCCAGCAGCCATGTTCGGGACACTCTAGGGGATTGGACAGATACGCAGTATTTT. Translated: CASSHVRDTLGDWTDTQYF.

The chain carries TRBV18 and TRBJ2-2, with TRBD1 matching 7 bases. The trim removed 5 bases at V and 2 bases at J, leaving 5 bases unmatched. CDR1 is KGHSH and CDR2 is LQKENI in the germline V gene. The CDR3 sequence is 15 residues long. CDR3 nucleotides: TGTGCCAGCTCAAGCCGGGACAGAAACACCGGGGAGCTGTTTTTT. It codes for CASSSRDRNTGELFF.

The chain is built from TRBV28 and TRBJ1-1; no clear D. V lost 5 bases and J 0 bases, leaving 7 bases between the germline ends. Germline loops: CDR1 MDHEN, CDR2 SYDVKM. The CDR3 loop spans 13 amino acids. CDR3 protein: CASSGFLNTEAFF. CDR3 in DNA: TGTGCCAGCAGTGGGTTCCTGAACACTGAAGCTTTCTTT.

This clone has only one observation. The rearrangement joins TRBV19 to TRBJ1-1, with TRBD1 identical over 9 bases. The CDR3 is 15 amino acids. The germline gives CDR1 LNHDA, CDR2 SQIVND (reference sequence). The V gene end was trimmed by 6 bases and the J gene end by 3 bases; junction bases not matched to a gene: 8. The CDR3 nucleotides are TGTGCCAGTAGCCCTATACAGGGGGCGTACACTGAAGCTTTCTTT. It translates to CASSPIQGAYTEAFF.

The rearrangement joins TRBV5-5 to TRBJ1-1; D unclear. V shed 1 base and J shed 0 bases, with 1 base lying between them. Germline CDR1 SGHKS, CDR2 YYEKEE (reference sequence). This CDR3 region has 12 residues. The CDR3 loop is CASSLLNTEAFF. The CDR3 DNA is TGTGCCAGCAGCTTGTTGAACACTGAAGCTTTCTTT.

The chain has TRBV7-9 and TRBJ2-1; maybe TRBD2 (5 bases). The CDR3 consists of 15 residues. Looked up from germline, CDR1 is SEHNR and CDR2 is FQNEAQ (reference sequence). Trimming removed 4 bases from V and 0 bases from J, with 10 bases in between. The CDR3 region has the DNA TGTGCCAGCAGCTCTACCCGGGACTCCTACAATGAGCAGTTCTTC. Its protein is CASSSTRDSYNEQFF.

As to this clone: At one boundary the junction diverges from the germline segment, which might be a read error. The V call is TRBV30, the J call TRBJ1-5; D possibly corresponds to TRBD1 (6 bases). The germline V gene has CDR1 GTSNPN and CDR2 SVGIG (reference sequence). The CDR3 totals 12 residues. CDR3 in amino acids: CAWRQGNQPQHF. The CDR3 nucleotides read TGTGCCTGGAGACAGGGCAACCAGCCCCAGCATTTT.

DNA for the CDR3: TGCGCCAGCAGCCAAGCGGGAAACGAGCAGTACTTC. It encodes CASSQAGNEQYF. This rearrangement joins TRBV4-1 to TRBJ2-7, with TRBD2 as a possible D gene (5 bases). CDR3 length: 12 residues. Trimming stripped 1 base from V and 5 bases from J, with 6 bases between. CDR1 is MGHRA and CDR2 is YSYEKL in the germline V gene.